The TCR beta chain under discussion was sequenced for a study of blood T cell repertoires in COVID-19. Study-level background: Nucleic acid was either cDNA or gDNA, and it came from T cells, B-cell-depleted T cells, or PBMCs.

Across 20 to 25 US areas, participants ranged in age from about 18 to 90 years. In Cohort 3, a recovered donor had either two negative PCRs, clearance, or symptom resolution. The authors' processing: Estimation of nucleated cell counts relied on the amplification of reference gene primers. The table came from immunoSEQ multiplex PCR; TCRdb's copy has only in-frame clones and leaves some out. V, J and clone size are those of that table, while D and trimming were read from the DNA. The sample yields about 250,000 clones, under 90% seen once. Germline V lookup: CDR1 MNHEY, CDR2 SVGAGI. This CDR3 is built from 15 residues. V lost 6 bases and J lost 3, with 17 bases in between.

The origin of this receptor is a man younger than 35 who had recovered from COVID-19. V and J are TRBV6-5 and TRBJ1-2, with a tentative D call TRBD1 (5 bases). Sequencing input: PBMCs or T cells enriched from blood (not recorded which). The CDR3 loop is CASRGGYGGDYGYTF. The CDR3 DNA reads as TGTGCCAGCAGGGGTGGATACGGGGGGGACTATGGCTACACCTTC.